This passage covers 22 T cell receptor beta chains from one sample sequenced in a study of regulatory T cells in long-lasting Graves disease. The time point is: persistent/refractory GD, antithyroid drugs over 5 years with positive TRAb. After RNA was extracted from PBMCs, the TCR library was made from it. Combining iRepertoire HTBI primers with Arm-PCR of CDR3 regions, the authors built TCR beta libraries. TCRdb ran MiXCR on the multiplex PCR reads and lists one entry per CDR3 protein. The sample includes hundreds of thousands of distinct CDR3 sequences, approximately 23% of them seen just once. Sequenced material: peripheral blood mononuclear cells (PBMCs), taken when the disease was refractory, from a patient treated with antithyroid drugs. Receptor source: a female donor with Graves disease.

V is TRBV20-1 and J is TRBJ2-5; the D gene could be TRBD1 or TRBD2 (5 bases each). Germline loops: CDR1 DFQATT, CDR2 SNEGSKA (reference sequence). Trimming removed 3 bases from V and 5 bases from J, with 13 bases in between. CDR3 length equals 13 residues. The CDR3 nucleotides read TGCAGTGCTAGTCTTGAGGGACCGGAGACCCAGTACTTC. Protein product: CSASLEGPETQYF.

This clonotype showed up just a few times. The gene calls are TRBV9 and TRBJ1-2, with D uncertain. The CDR3 runs 14 residues. The germline V and J ends were trimmed by 4 bases and 4 bases, with 14 bases remaining between them. In germline, CDR1 is SGDLS, CDR2 YYNGEE. In nucleotides, the CDR3 is TGTGCCAGCAGCCCACGCCTGGGTGGCTATGGCTACACCTTC. Protein: CASSPRLGGYGYTF. Filled out from reference TRBV9 and TRBJ1-2, the complete variable domain reads DSGVTQTPKHLITATGQRVTLRCSPRSGDLSVYWYQQSLDQGLQFLIQYYNGEERAKGNILERFSAQQFPDLHSELNLSSLELGDSALYFCASSPRLGGYGYTFGSGTRLTVV.

The V and J genes are TRBV10-3 and TRBJ1-6; no reliable D call. Trimming pared 4 bases from V and 8 bases from J, leaving 24 bases between. The CDR3 has 18 amino acids. CDR1 is ENHRY and CDR2 is SYGVKD in the germline V gene. The CDR3, as DNA: TGTGCCATCAGTGGGGTTAGGGAGGGTTTTTATGGAGATTCACCCCTCCACTTT. Its protein is CAISGVREGFYGDSPLHF.

There are a few counts of this clonotype. The chain links TRBV7-3 to TRBJ1-1, with TRBD1 matching over 9 bases. This CDR3 has 15 amino acids. Germline CDR1 SGHTA, CDR2 FQGTGA. Trimming removed 1 base from V and 1 base from J; junction bases left unmatched: 1. CDR3 in DNA: TGTGCCAGCAGCTTAATGGGACAGGGGAACACTGAAGCTTTCTTT. The encoded protein is CASSLMGQGNTEAFF. The full variable domain, completed using reference TRBV7-3 and TRBJ1-1, is GAGVSQTPSNKVTEKGKYVELRCDPISGHTALYWYRQSLGQGPEFLIYFQGTGAADDSGLPNDRFFAVRPEGSVSTLKIQRTERGDSAVYLCASSLMGQGNTEAFFGQGTRLTVV.

This clonotype was recorded at least ten times. The V gene is TRBV6-1, the J gene TRBJ1-1; no reliable D call. Between the trimmed V and J ends, which lost 6 bases and 6 bases, there was a span of 14 bases. The CDR3 is 13 amino acids. Germline CDR1 MNHNS, CDR2 SASEGT. CDR3 bases: TGTGCCAGCAGGCCGTCCACCGCCCCTGAAGCTTTCTTT. Translated: CASRPSTAPEAFF.

This clonotype was observed at least ten times. V is TRBV27 and J is TRBJ1-2; 10 bases are shared with TRBD1. CDR3 length equals 15 residues. The germline V gene has CDR1 MNHEY and CDR2 SMNVEV (reference sequence). The trim removed 5 bases at V and 6 bases at J, leaving 9 bases unmatched. The CDR3 DNA reads as TGTGCCAGCAGTCAGACGACAGGGGGCGGGAATGGCTACACCTTC. It is translated as CASSQTTGGGNGYTF.

This clonotype appeared a single time. This chain joins TRBV6-1 and TRBJ1-5; tentatively, D is TRBD1 (6 bases). The CDR3 sequence is 15 residues long. V shed 8 bases and J shed 5 bases, with 19 bases lying between them. Germline values: CDR1 MNHNS, CDR2 SASEGT. CDR3 sequence reads: CASSRGGSEYQPQHF. CDR3 nucleotides: TGTGCCAGCTCCCGGGGGGGCAGCGAATATCAGCCCCAGCATTTT.

The J gene is TRBJ2-7, the V gene TRBV6-1; 12 bases are a match to TRBD2. CDR3 size: 15 residues. Germline V CDR1 and CDR2: MNHNS, SASEGT. Losses at the gene ends were 7 bases for V and 1 base for J; bases not matched to a gene: 5. CDR3 loop: CASIRLAGESYEQYF. CDR3 coding DNA: TGTGCCAGCATCCGACTAGCGGGAGAGTCCTACGAGCAGTACTTC.

This clonotype was detected ten times or more. V and J are TRBV28 and TRBJ1-2; no definite D call. The CDR3 covers 16 residues. Trimming took off 1 base at V and 0 bases at J, with 12 bases between the two ends. Germline lookup yields CDR1 MDHEN and CDR2 SYDVKM. The CDR3 reads CASSLFIGETNYGYTF. The CDR3, as DNA: TGTGCCAGCAGTTTATTTATAGGAGAAACTAACTATGGCTACACCTTC.

This clonotype turned up a few times. The gene calls are TRBV13 and TRBJ2-1; 9 bases match TRBD2. Germline CDR1 is PRHDT and CDR2 is FYEKMQ (reference sequence). The CDR3 is 16 amino acids. Losses at the gene ends were 4 bases for V and 7 bases for J; bases not matched to a gene: 11. CDR3 coding DNA: TGTGCCAGCAGCTCCGTAGCGGGAGTCGCCTTGAATGAGCAGTTCTTC. It specifies CASSSVAGVALNEQFF.

The J gene is TRBJ1-6, the V gene TRBV14; D remains unclear. V lost 0 bases, J lost 7 bases, and 10 bases lay in between. The germline V gene encodes CDR1 SGHDN and CDR2 FVKESK. This CDR3 is built from 15 residues. The chain's CDR3 is CASSQEGTGNSPLHF. CDR3 sequence (DNA): TGTGCCAGCAGCCAAGAGGGAACGGGAAATTCACCCCTCCACTTT. Full variable domain (rest looked up from reference TRBV14 and TRBJ1-6): EAGVTQFPSHSVIEKGQTVTLRCDPISGHDNLYWYRRVMGKEIKFLLHFVKESKQDESGMPNNRFLAERTGGTYSTLKVQPAELEDSGVYFCASSQEGTGNSPLHFGNGTRLTVT.

This clonotype showed up just a few times. The CDR3 here is CASSVEGTAGQPQHF. The CDR3 DNA sequence: TGTGCCAGCAGCGTAGAGGGGACAGCGGGTCAGCCCCAGCATTTT. J is TRBJ1-5 and V is TRBV9; TRBD1 matches at 7 bases. The CDR3 sequence is 15 residues long. Losses at the gene ends were 0 bases for V and 6 bases for J; bases not matched to a gene: 6. From germline, CDR1 is SGDLS and CDR2 YYNGEE.

In its sample, this clonotype was seen many times. The chain uses TRBV12-3 or TRBV12-4 and TRBJ1-5; D is perhaps TRBD1 (5 bases). The V end lost 5 bases, the J end lost 4 bases, and 15 bases lay between the germline ends. The CDR3 is 15 residues long. CDR3 coding DNA: TGTGCCAGCAGTCCGTCGGGGGGTAGGAATCAGCCCCAGCATTTT. It codes for CASSPSGGRNQPQHF.

This chain links TRBV7-8 with TRBJ2-7, with 10 bases that match TRBD2. Germline CDR1 reads SGHVS; CDR2 reads FQNEAQ. The CDR3 has 15 amino acids. J gave up 5 bases and V 1 base, and 5 bases lay outside the gene matches. CDR3 residues: CASSLVGLAGDEQYF. The CDR3 DNA follows: TGTGCCAGCAGCTTAGTCGGTCTAGCGGGAGACGAGCAGTACTTC.

This clonotype appeared a few times. This chain connects TRBV28 to TRBJ1-2; 7 bases are shared with TRBD1. CDR3 length: 14 residues. Trimming cost V 5 bases and J 6 bases; bases outside gene matches: 9. Germline lookup yields CDR1 MDHEN and CDR2 SYDVKM. CDR3 residues: CASSRTDRVNGYTF. The CDR3 bases are TGTGCCAGCAGTCGCACCGACAGGGTTAATGGCTACACCTTC.

This clonotype appeared many times. V usage is TRBV6-5 and J usage is TRBJ2-2; no reliable D call. The V gene's germline CDR1 is MNHEY and CDR2 SVGAGI. The CDR3 totals 14 residues. The V end was cut by 1 base, the J end by 0 bases, with 3 bases between. Written as DNA, the CDR3 is TGTGCCAGCAGTTACTTGGCGAACACCGGGGAGCTGTTTTTT. The encoded protein is CASSYLANTGELFF.

Worth noting for this clonotype: A much larger clone differs from this one at a single base, so this may be a read error. This chain joins TRBV12-3 or TRBV12-4 and TRBJ2-7; D possibly corresponds to TRBD2 (6 bases). This CDR3 comprises 14 residues. Between the trimmed V and J ends, which lost 6 bases and 4 bases, there was a span of 16 bases. The CDR3 here is CASRLQAGPYEQYF. The CDR3 DNA reads TGTGCCAGCAGGTTACAGGCGGGGCCGTACGAGCAGTACTTC.

This chain connects TRBV28 to TRBJ1-1; no firm D call. V dropped 5 bases and J dropped 0 bases, with 10 bases sitting between them. The CDR3 length is 14 residues. The germline gives CDR1 MDHEN, CDR2 SYDVKM. CDR3 loop: CASSLPIMNTEAFF. For the CDR3, the DNA is TGTGCCAGCAGTCTTCCTATCATGAACACTGAAGCTTTCTTT.

This clonotype has more than one count but fewer than ten. One junction end does not reproduce the germline sequence, and a read error may be involved. The chain joins TRBV5-1 to TRBJ2-7, with 8 bases lining up with TRBD1. The germline gives CDR1 SGHRS, CDR2 YFSETQ. This CDR3 spans 13 amino acids. CDR3 nucleotides: TGCACCAGCCGACAGGGGTCCTCCTACGAGCAGTACTTC. This gives the protein CTSRQGSSYEQYF.

This chain uses TRBV9 with TRBJ2-1; D is possibly TRBD2 (5 bases). The CDR3 runs to 15 residues. Germline CDR1 SGDLS, CDR2 YYNGEE. With 0 bases removed from V and 3 bases from J, the gap between germline ends came to 10 bases. The CDR3 spells CASSVGLAGYNEQFF. The CDR3 DNA sequence: TGTGCCAGCAGCGTAGGTCTGGCGGGCTACAATGAGCAGTTCTTC. Full variable domain (outside the CDR3, taken from reference TRBV9 and TRBJ2-1): DSGVTQTPKHLITATGQRVTLRCSPRSGDLSVYWYQQSLDQGLQFLIQYYNGEERAKGNILERFSAQQFPDLHSELNLSSLELGDSALYFCASSVGLAGYNEQFFGPGTRLTVL.

Many counts were recorded for this clonotype. This sequence joins TRBV6-1 and TRBJ2-2, with D perhaps matching TRBD2 (6 bases). V was cut by 1 base and J by 7 bases, with 16 bases left in between. CDR3 size: 16 residues. Germline values: CDR1 MNHNS, CDR2 SASEGT. The CDR3 DNA reads as TGTGCCAGCAGTGAAGTAATCGGCGGGACCGTCGGGGAGCTGTTTTTT. This translates into CASSEVIGGTVGELFF.

This chain uses TRBV6-1 with TRBJ2-1; 7 nucleotides line up with TRBD1. CDR3 size: 15 residues. Germline CDR1 reads MNHNS; CDR2 reads SASEGT. With 4 bases clipped from V and 2 bases from J, the junction kept 5 bases outside the gene matches. CDR3 region: CASSATGTTYNEQFF. CDR3 in DNA: TGTGCCAGCAGTGCGACAGGGACCACCTACAATGAGCAGTTCTTC.